This TCR beta chain emerged from a study of cytomegalovirus exposure and HLA in healthy donors. This CDR3 comprises 14 residues. The V end lost 4 bases, the J end lost 6 bases, and 16 bases lay between the germline ends. Per the germline V gene, CDR1 is MNHNS and CDR2 is SASEGT. Vbeta (60) and Jbeta (13) primers were used in the PCR. Clones were read by immunoSEQ multiplex PCR, and TCRdb kept only the in-frame ones, dropping some. The specimen's table records 200,000 or so clones. The sequence derives from a boy younger than 18 in good health and CMV-seronegative. Sequenced material: PBMCs. The gene calls are TRBV6-1 and TRBJ2-7; D possibly corresponds to TRBD1 (6 bases). The CDR3 reads CASSGPGQSSEQYF. The CDR3 DNA reads as TGTGCCAGCAGTGGCCCCGGACAGTCCAGCGAGCAGTACTTC.